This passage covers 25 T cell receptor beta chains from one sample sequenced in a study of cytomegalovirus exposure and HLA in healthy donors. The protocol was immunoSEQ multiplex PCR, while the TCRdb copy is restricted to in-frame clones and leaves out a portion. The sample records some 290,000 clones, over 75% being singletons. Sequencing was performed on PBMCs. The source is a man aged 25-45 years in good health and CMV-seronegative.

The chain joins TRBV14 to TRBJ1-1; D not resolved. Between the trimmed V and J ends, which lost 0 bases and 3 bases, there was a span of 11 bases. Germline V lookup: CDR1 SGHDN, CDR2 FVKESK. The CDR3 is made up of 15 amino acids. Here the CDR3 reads CASSQEWNRYTEAFF. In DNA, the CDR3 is TGTGCCAGCAGCCAAGAATGGAACAGATACACTGAAGCTTTCTTT. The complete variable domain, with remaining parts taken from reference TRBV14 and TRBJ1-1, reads EAGVTQFPSHSVIEKGQTVTLRCDPISGHDNLYWYRRVMGKEIKFLLHFVKESKQDESGMPNNRFLAERTGGTYSTLKVQPAELEDSGVYFCASSQEWNRYTEAFFGQGTRLTVV.

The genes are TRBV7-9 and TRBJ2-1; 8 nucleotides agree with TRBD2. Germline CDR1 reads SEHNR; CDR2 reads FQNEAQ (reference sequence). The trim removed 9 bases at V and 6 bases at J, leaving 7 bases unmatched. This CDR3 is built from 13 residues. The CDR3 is CASGLALSNEQFF. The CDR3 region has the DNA TGTGCCAGTGGACTAGCCCTTAGCAATGAGCAGTTCTTC.

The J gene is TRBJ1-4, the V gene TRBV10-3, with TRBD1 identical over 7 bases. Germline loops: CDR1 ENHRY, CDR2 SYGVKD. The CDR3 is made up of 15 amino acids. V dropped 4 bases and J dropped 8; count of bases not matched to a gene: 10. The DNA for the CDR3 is TGTGCCATCAGTGCTTCCATGGGACAGCTGGAAAAACTGTTTTTT. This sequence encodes CAISASMGQLEKLFF.

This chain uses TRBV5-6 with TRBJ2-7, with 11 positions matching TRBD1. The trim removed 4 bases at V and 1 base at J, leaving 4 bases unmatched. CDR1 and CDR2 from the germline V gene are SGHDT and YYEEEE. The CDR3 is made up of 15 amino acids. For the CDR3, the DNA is TGTGCCAGCAGCACAGGGACAGGGGGTTCCTACGAGCAGTACTTC. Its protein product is CASSTGTGGSYEQYF. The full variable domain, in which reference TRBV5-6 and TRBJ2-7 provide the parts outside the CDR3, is DAGVTQSPTHLIKTRGQQVTLRCSPKSGHDTVSWYQQALGQGPQFIFQYYEEEERQRGNFPDRFSGHQFPNYSSELNVNALLLGDSALYLCASSTGTGGSYEQYFGPGTRLTVT.

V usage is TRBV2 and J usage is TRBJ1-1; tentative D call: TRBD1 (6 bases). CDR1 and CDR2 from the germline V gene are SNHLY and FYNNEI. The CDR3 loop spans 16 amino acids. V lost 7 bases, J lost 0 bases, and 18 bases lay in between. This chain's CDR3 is CASKHTGTGLNTEAFF. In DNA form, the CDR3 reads TGTGCCAGCAAACATACGGGAACAGGGTTGAACACTGAAGCTTTCTTT.

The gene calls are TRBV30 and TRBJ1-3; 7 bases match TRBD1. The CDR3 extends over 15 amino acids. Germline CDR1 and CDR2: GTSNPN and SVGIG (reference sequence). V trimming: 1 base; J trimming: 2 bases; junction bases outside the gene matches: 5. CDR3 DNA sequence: TGTGCCTGGAGTGGAGCCAGGGGGGCTGGAAACACCATATATTTT. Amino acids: CAWSGARGAGNTIYF.

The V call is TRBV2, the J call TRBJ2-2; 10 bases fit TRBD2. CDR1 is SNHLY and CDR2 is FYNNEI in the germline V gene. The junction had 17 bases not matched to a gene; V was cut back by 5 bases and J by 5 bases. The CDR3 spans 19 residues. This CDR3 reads CASSIQLKRTSGGTGELFF. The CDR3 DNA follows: TGTGCCAGCAGTATCCAACTTAAGCGGACTAGCGGTGGGACCGGGGAGCTGTTTTTT. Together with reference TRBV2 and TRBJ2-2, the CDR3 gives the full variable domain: EPEVTQTPSHQVTQMGQEVILRCVPISNHLYFYWYRQILGQKVEFLVSFYNNEISEKSEIFDDQFSVERPDGSNFTLKIRSTKLEDSAMYFCASSIQLKRTSGGTGELFFGEGSRLTVL.

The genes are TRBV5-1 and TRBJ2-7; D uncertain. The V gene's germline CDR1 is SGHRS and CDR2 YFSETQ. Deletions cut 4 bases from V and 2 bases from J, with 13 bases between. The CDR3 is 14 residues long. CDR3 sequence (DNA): TGCGCCAGCAGCGACCCCGGCACAGCCTACGAGCAGTACTTC. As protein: CASSDPGTAYEQYF.

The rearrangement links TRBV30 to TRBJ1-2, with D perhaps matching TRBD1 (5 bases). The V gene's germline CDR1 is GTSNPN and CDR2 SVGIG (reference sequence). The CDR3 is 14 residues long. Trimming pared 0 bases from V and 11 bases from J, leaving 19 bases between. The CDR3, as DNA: TGTGCCTGGAGTGTATCGGGAGCGGGGGATCGATACACCTTC. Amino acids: CAWSVSGAGDRYTF.

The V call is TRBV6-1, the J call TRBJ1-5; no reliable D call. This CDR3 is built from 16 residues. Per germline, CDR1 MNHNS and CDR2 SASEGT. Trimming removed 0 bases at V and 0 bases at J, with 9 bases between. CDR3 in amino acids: CASSEAGFYSNQPQHF. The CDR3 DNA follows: TGTGCCAGCAGTGAAGCGGGCTTTTATAGCAATCAGCCCCAGCATTTT.

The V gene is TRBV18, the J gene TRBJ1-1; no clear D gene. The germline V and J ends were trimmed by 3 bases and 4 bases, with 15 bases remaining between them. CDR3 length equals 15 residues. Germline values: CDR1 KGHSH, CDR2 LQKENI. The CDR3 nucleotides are TGTGCCAGCTCACCGCGCTGGGCTTTGGGCACTGAAGCTTTCTTT. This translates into CASSPRWALGTEAFF. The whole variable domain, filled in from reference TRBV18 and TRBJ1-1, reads NAGVMQNPRHLVRRRGQEARLRCSPMKGHSHVYWYRQLPEEGLKFMVYLQKENIIDESGMPKERFSAEFPKEGPSILRIQQVVRGDSAAYFCASSPRWALGTEAFFGQGTRLTVV.

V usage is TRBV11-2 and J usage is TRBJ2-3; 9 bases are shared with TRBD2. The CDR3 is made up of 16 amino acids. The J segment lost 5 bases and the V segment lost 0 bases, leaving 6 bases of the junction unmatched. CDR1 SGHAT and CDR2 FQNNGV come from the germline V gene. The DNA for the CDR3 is TGTGCCAGCAGCTTAGAGTCGCGGGGGGGCAGAGATACGCAGTATTTT. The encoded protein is CASSLESRGGRDTQYF.

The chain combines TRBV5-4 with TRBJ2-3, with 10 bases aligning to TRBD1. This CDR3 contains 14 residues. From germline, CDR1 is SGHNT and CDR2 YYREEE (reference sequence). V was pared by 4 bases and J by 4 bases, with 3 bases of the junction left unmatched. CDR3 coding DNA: TGTGCCAGCAGCACCGGGACAGGGGCAGATACGCAGTATTTT. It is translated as CASSTGTGADTQYF.

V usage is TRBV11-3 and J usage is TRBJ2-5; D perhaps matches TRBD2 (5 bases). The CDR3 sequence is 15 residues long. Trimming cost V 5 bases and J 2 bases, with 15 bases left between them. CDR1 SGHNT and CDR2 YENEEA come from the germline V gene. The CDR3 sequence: CASSLGLTSQETQYF. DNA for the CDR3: TGTGCCAGCAGCCTCGGACTGACCTCACAAGAGACCCAGTACTTC.

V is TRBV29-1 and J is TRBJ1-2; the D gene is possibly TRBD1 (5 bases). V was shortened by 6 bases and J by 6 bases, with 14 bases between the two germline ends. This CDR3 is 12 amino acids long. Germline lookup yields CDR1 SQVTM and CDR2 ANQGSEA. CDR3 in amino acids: CSVTNGGNGYTF. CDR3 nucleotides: TGCAGCGTCACTAACGGGGGTAATGGCTACACCTTC.

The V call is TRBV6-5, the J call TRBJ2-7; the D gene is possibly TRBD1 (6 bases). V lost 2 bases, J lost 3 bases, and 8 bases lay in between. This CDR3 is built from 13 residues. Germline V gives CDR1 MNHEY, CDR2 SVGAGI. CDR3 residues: CASSYGQFYEQYF. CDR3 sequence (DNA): TGTGCCAGCAGTTACGGACAGTTCTACGAGCAGTACTTC.

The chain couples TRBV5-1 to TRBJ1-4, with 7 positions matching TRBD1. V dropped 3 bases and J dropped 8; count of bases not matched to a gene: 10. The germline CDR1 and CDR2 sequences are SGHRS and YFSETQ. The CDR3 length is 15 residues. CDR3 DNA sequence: TGCGCCAGCAGCTCTGGACAGGCAAAAGGGGAAAAACTGTTTTTT. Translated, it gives CASSSGQAKGEKLFF.

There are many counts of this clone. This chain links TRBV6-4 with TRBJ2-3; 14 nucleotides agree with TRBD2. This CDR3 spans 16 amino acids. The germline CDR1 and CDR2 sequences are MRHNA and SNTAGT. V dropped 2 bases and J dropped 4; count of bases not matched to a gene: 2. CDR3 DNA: TGTGCCAGCAGTGACGGGACTAGCGGGGGAGCAGATACGCAGTATTTT. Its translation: CASSDGTSGGADTQYF.

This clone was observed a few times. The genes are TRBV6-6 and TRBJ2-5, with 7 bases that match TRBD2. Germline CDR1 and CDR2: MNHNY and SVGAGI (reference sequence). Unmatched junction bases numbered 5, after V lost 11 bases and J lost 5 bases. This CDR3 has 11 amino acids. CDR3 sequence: CAASRGETQYF. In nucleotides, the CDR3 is TGTGCCGCCTCGCGGGGGGAGACCCAGTACTTC.

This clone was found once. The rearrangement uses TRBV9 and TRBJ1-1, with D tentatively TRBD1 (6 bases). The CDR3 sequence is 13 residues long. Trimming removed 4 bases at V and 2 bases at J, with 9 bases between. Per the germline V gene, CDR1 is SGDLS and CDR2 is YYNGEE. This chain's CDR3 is CASSRQDNTEAFF. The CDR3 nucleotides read TGTGCCAGCAGCCGACAGGACAACACTGAAGCTTTCTTT.

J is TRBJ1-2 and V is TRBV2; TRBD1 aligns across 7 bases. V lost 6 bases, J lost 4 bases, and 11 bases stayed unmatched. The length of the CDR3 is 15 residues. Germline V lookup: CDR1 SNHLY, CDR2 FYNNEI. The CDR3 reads CASRAPGQDGYGYTF. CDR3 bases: TGTGCCAGCAGAGCCCCCGGACAGGATGGCTATGGCTACACCTTC.

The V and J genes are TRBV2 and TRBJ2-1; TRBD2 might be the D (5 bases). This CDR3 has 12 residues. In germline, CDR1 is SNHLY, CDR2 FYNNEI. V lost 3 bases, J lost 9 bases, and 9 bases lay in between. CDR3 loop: CASSEDSPEQFF. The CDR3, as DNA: TGTGCCAGCAGTGAGGACTCGCCTGAGCAGTTCTTC.

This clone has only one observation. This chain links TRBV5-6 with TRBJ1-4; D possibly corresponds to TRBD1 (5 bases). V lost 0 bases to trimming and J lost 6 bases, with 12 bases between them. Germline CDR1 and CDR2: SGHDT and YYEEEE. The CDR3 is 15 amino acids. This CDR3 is CASSLGYGGDEKLFF. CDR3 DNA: TGTGCCAGCAGCTTGGGTTACGGAGGGGATGAAAAACTGTTTTTT.

CDR3 in amino acids: CASSQDGISGGGNEQFF. The CDR3 DNA is TGCGCCAGCAGCCAAGATGGAATCTCGGGGGGCGGCAATGAGCAGTTCTTC. V is TRBV4-3 and J is TRBJ2-1; D might be TRBD2 (7 bases). Looked up from germline, CDR1 is LGHNA and CDR2 is YSLEER. Trimming took 0 bases from V and 6 from J, leaving 18 bases between them. The CDR3 has 17 amino acids.

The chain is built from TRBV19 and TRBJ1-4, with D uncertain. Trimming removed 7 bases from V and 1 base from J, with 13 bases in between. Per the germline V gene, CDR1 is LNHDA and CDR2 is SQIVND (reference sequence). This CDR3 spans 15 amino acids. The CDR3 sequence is CASNPSGGTNEKLFF. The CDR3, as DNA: TGTGCCAGTAACCCCTCCGGCGGAACTAATGAAAAACTGTTTTTT.